The TCR beta chain described here comes from a study of cytomegalovirus exposure and HLA in healthy donors. Note on this clone: The antigen is not known.

Sequenced by immunoSEQ multiplex PCR; TCRdb stores in-frame clones only, minus some. The repertoire includes about 74,000 clones, 94% of them detected once, and less than 2% sits in the top ten. The donors belonged to the roughly 110-subject validation cohort, separate from the approximately 670-subject first cohort. The CDR3 totals 14 residues. Trimming stripped 7 bases from V and 4 bases from J, with 16 bases between. Germline V gives CDR1 MDHEN, CDR2 SYDVKM. Study findings and constraints: The tendency of first-cohort TCR clusters to co-occur in the 110 or so validation repertoires emerged from a later analysis. The study designated 150 or so TCR beta chains cytomegalovirus-associated.

The source is a man between 18 and 29 years old in good health and CMV-seropositive. The chain has TRBV28 and TRBJ1-2; a possible D gene is TRBD1 (5 bases). The sequencing sample was made of PBMCs. In nucleotides, the CDR3 is TGTGCCAGCACCCAAACCGGGAGGGGCTATGGCTACACCTTC. Protein product: CASTQTGRGYGYTF.